A selection of T cell receptor beta chains follows, all from one sample in a study of blood T cell repertoires in COVID-19. Using immunoSEQ multiplex PCR, the repertoire was profiled, and TCRdb retains in-frame clones only, with some absent. The sample consists of about 150,000 clones, about four fifths of them appearing once. Sequenced: peripheral blood. These receptors were obtained from a man in his 60s with acute or convalescent COVID-19. CDR3s include the opening cysteine and the closing phenylalanine or tryptophan. A D gene is named only where the DNA matches it firmly. For some rows the clone size is stated as once, few or many, or as a class when expanded; others skip it.

v_gene	j_gene	d_gene	abundance	CDR3aa	CDR3nt
TRBV19	TRBJ1-5	.	.	CASSNSINQPQHF	TGTGCCAGTAGTAACAGTATCAATCAGCCCCAGCATTTT
TRBV6-2/TRBV6-3	TRBJ1-1	.	.	CASSYGGFMNTEAFF	TGTGCCAGCAGTTACGGGGGGTTCATGAACACTGAAGCTTTCTTT
TRBV10-3	TRBJ2-2	.	.	CATRSTGELFF	TGTGCCACGCGGAGCACCGGGGAGCTGTTTTTT
TRBV2	TRBJ2-5	TRBD2	.	CASRDQRGTQETQYF	TGTGCCAGCAGAGACCAGCGGGGTACTCAAGAGACCCAGTACTTC
TRBV5-1	TRBJ1-2	TRBD1	.	CASSATGGEYGYTF	TGCGCCAGCAGCGCGACAGGGGGCGAGTATGGCTACACCTTC
TRBV7-6	TRBJ2-5	TRBD2	.	CASSLRVAGGVFQETQYF	TGTGCCAGCAGCTTAAGGGTAGCGGGGGGCGTTTTTCAAGAGACCCAGTACTTC
TRBV28	TRBJ1-5	TRBD1	.	CASSLSGTGPQHF	TGTGCCAGCAGTTTATCAGGGACAGGCCCCCAGCATTTT
TRBV3-1/TRBV3-2	TRBJ2-1	.	.	CASSRGSSYNEQFF	TGTGCCAGCAGTCGGGGGAGCTCCTACAATGAGCAGTTCTTC
TRBV18	TRBJ1-2	.	.	CASSPYRQANNYGYTF	TGTGCCAGCTCACCCTATAGGCAGGCTAATAACTATGGCTACACCTTC
TRBV6-5	TRBJ2-5	TRBD2	.	CASSQGLAGAETQYF	TGTGCCAGCAGCCAGGGACTAGCGGGGGCGGAGACCCAGTACTTC
TRBV24-1	TRBJ2-3	TRBD2	.	CATSDPTSGRLSDTQYF	TGTGCCACCAGTGACCCGACTAGCGGGAGGCTATCAGATACGCAGTATTTT
TRBV10-3	TRBJ2-2	TRBD2	.	CATGSREQGGELFF	TGTGCCACGGGGTCGCGGGAGCAAGGCGGGGAGCTGTTTTTT
TRBV14	TRBJ1-4	TRBD1	.	CASSPTGEGVEKLFF	TGTGCCAGCAGCCCGACAGGGGAAGGGGTGGAAAAACTGTTTTTT
TRBV7-2	TRBJ1-3	TRBD1	.	CASSPDRGNGNTIYF	TGTGCCAGCAGCCCGGACAGGGGGAATGGAAACACCATATATTTT
TRBV2	TRBJ1-3	.	.	CASSVSSSGNTIYF	TGTGCCAGCAGTGTTTCCAGCTCTGGAAACACCATATATTTT
TRBV12-3/TRBV12-4	TRBJ2-1	.	.	CASSPGGAEQFF	TGTGCCAGCAGTCCAGGAGGAGCCGAGCAGTTCTTC
TRBV12-2	TRBJ2-7	.	.	CASRLSSGSYEQYF	TGTGCAAGTCGCTTATCTAGCGGGAGTTACGAGCAGTACTTC
TRBV4-3	TRBJ2-6	.	once	CASSQEFVAWGGPGANVLTF	TGCGCCAGCAGCCAAGAATTCGTGGCATGGGGGGGCCCTGGGGCCAACGTCCTGACTTTC
TRBV29-1	TRBJ2-5	.	.	CSAGARNRVQETQYF	TGCAGCGCTGGAGCCCGAAACAGGGTCCAAGAGACCCAGTACTTC
TRBV7-2	TRBJ2-1	.	.	CASSVTRNEQFF	TGTGCCAGCAGCGTAACACGTAATGAGCAGTTCTTC
TRBV18	TRBJ1-2	.	.	CASSPNWGGGYTF	TGTGCCAGCTCACCAAACTGGGGAGGTGGCTACACCTTC
TRBV18	TRBJ1-6	TRBD1	.	CASSQQTGGDNSPLHF	TGTGCCAGCTCACAACAGACAGGGGGCGATAATTCACCCCTCCACTTT
TRBV7-2	TRBJ1-6	TRBD1	.	CASSLSSGQGASPLHF	TGTGCCAGCAGCTTAAGCTCGGGACAGGGGGCTTCACCCCTCCACTTT
TRBV2	TRBJ2-2	.	once	CASKKANRNTGELFF	TGTGCCAGCAAGAAAGCGAATAGGAACACCGGGGAGCTGTTTTTT
TRBV19	TRBJ2-5	TRBD2	.	CASSRGLAGETQYF	TGTGCCAGTAGTAGGGGACTAGCGGGCGAGACCCAGTACTTC
TRBV6-6	TRBJ2-5	.	.	CASSYGQGLEETQYF	TGTGCCAGCAGTTATGGGCAGGGGCTGGAGGAGACCCAGTACTTC
TRBV20-1	TRBJ1-1	.	.	CSAGRNTEAFF	TGCAGTGCTGGGCGGAACACTGAAGCTTTCTTT
TRBV7-9	TRBJ2-1	.	once	CASSLFGAEQFF	TGTGCCAGCAGCTTATTTGGGGCTGAGCAGTTCTTC
TRBV7-2	TRBJ2-5	.	.	CASSLTGQNRPETQYF	TGTGCCAGCAGCCTCACGGGACAAAACCGGCCAGAGACCCAGTACTTC
TRBV30	TRBJ2-7	.	once	CAWSAGFGEQYF	TGTGCCTGGAGTGCAGGGTTCGGCGAGCAGTACTTC
TRBV13	TRBJ2-5	TRBD2	.	CASSLGTSGGFQETQYF	TGTGCCAGCAGCCTAGGGACTAGCGGGGGGTTTCAAGAGACCCAGTACTTC
TRBV7-9	TRBJ2-1	.	.	CASSTGSDEQFF	TGTGCCAGCAGCACAGGGTCGGATGAGCAGTTCTTC
TRBV7-2	TRBJ1-2	.	.	CASSSGFGYTF	TGTGCCAGCAGCTCAGGGTTTGGCTACACCTTC
TRBV4-2	TRBJ2-2	TRBD2	.	CASSLSGSTGELFF	TGTGCCAGCAGCCTTAGCGGGAGTACCGGGGAGCTGTTTTTT
TRBV6-6	TRBJ1-4	TRBD1	.	CASNRDRDNEKLFF	TGTGCCAGCAACCGGGACAGGGATAATGAAAAACTGTTTTTT
TRBV18	TRBJ2-7	.	.	CASSPLSGYEQYF	TGTGCCAGCTCACCCCTCAGTGGCTACGAGCAGTACTTC
TRBV19	TRBJ1-5	TRBD1	.	CASGDRAGQPQHF	TGTGCCAGTGGGGACAGGGCGGGACAGCCCCAGCATTTT
TRBV6-5	TRBJ1-2	.	.	CASSQDRYGYTF	TGTGCCAGCAGCCAGGACAGATATGGCTACACCTTC
TRBV27	TRBJ1-5	.	.	CASSLYNSNQPQHF	TGTGCCAGCAGTTTGTACAATAGCAATCAGCCCCAGCATTTT
TRBV4-3	TRBJ2-7	.	once	CASSQENSYEQYF	TGCGCCAGCAGCCAAGAAAACAGCTACGAGCAGTACTTC
TRBV27	TRBJ2-6	TRBD1	.	CASPLRGQGAPGANVLTF	TGTGCCAGCCCCCTGAGGGGACAGGGAGCACCTGGGGCCAACGTCCTGACTTTC
TRBV28	TRBJ2-2	.	.	CASSLTGELFF	TGTGCCAGCAGCCTTACCGGGGAGCTGTTTTTT
TRBV5-1	TRBJ2-7	TRBD1	.	CASQKGQGYEQYF	TGCGCCAGCCAGAAGGGACAGGGGTACGAGCAGTACTTC
TRBV10-3	TRBJ1-6	TRBD1	.	CATLGQGDSPLHF	TGTGCCACCTTGGGACAGGGGGACTCACCCCTCCACTTT
TRBV28	TRBJ1-2	TRBD1	few	CASSPPGQGAYNYGYTF	TGTGCCAGCAGTCCTCCGGGACAGGGGGCCTATAACTATGGCTACACCTTC
TRBV4-3	TRBJ1-1	TRBD1	.	CASSQGRGLKGTEAFF	TGCGCCAGCAGCCAAGGGAGGGGGCTTAAAGGGACTGAAGCTTTCTTT
TRBV7-9	TRBJ2-1	TRBD2	once	CASSLFRGGGINEQFF	TGTGCCAGCAGCTTATTCCGCGGGGGAGGGATCAATGAGCAGTTCTTC
TRBV9	TRBJ1-6	.	.	CASSVQGNAYNSPLHF	TGTGCCAGCAGCGTACAGGGGAATGCCTATAATTCACCCCTCCACTTT